This T cell receptor beta chain was sequenced in a study of cytomegalovirus exposure and HLA in healthy donors. Study observations and caveats: The study recorded over 150 TCR beta chains that were cytomegalovirus-associated. Earlier results showed most TCR beta V segments being productive about 87% or about 30% of the time.

The germline V gene has CDR1 SGHVS and CDR2 FQNEAQ. There are 15 residues in the CDR3. V was clipped by 1 base and J by 2 bases, with 9 bases between them. Primers: 60 Vbeta forward and 13 Jbeta reverse. Using immunoSEQ multiplex PCR, the repertoire was profiled, and TCRdb retains in-frame clones only, with some absent. Of about 140,000 clones in the sample, about 80% were seen once. In the case of this clone: Its matching antigen is unknown.

The sequenced material came from PBMCs. This clonotype was sampled from a middle-aged man in good health and CMV-seronegative. The rearrangement uses TRBV7-8 and TRBJ1-5; D gene uncertain. This chain's CDR3 is CASSLGRVGNQPQHF. The CDR3, as DNA: TGTGCCAGCAGCTTAGGGCGGGTGGGCAATCAGCCCCAGCATTTT.